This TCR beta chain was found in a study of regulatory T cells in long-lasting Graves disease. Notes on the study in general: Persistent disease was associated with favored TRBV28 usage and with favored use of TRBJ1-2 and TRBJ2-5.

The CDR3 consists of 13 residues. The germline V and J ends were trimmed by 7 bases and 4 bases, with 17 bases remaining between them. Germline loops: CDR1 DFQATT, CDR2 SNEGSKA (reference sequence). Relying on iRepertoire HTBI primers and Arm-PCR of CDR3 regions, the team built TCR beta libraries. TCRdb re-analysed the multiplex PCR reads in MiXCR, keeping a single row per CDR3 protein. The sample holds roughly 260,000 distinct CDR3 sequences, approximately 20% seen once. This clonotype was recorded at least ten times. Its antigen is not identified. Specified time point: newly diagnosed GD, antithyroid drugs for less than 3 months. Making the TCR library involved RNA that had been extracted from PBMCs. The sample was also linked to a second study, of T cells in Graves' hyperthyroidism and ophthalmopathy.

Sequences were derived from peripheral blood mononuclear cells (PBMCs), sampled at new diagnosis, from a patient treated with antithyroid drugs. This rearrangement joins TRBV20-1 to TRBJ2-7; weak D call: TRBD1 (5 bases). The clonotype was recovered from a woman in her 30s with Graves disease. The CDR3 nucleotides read TGCAGTGTCGGATGGCAGGGTGTATACGAGCAGTACTTC. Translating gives CSVGWQGVYEQYF.